A selection of T cell receptor beta chains follows, all from one sample in a study of blood T cell repertoires in COVID-19. This table comes from immunoSEQ multiplex PCR, and its TCRdb copy is limited to in-frame clones, with some not included. The sample records approximately 100,000 clones, less than 90% being singletons. Sequenced sample: peripheral blood. Receptor source: an older woman with acute or convalescent COVID-19. Both conserved end residues are part of each CDR3. Fields, in order: CDR3 length, V gene, J gene, clone size, D gene, CDR3 protein, CDR3 DNA. D genes are given only for firm matches. Not every row has a clone size; where given, it reads once, few, many or a size class.

length: 15
V: TRBV6-5
J: TRBJ1-2
size: .
D: .
CDR3: CASSQRLGGNYGYTF
DNA: TGTGCCAGCAGTCAAAGGTTGGGGGGTAACTATGGCTACACCTTC

length: 18
V: TRBV12-5
J: TRBJ2-1
size: .
D: .
CDR3: CASGQQGTPVAVWNEQFF
DNA: TGTGCTAGTGGACAACAGGGGACTCCCGTTGCGGTGTGGAATGAGCAGTTCTTC

length: 12
V: TRBV28
J: TRBJ2-7
size: few
D: TRBD1
CDR3: CASRGQIYEQYF
DNA: TGTGCCAGCAGGGGACAGATCTACGAGCAGTACTTC

length: 15
V: TRBV24-1
J: TRBJ1-2
size: .
D: .
CDR3: CATSDPGEGYGGYTF
DNA: TGTGCCACCAGTGATCCAGGGGAGGGATATGGGGGCTACACCTTC

length: 15
V: TRBV14
J: TRBJ1-2
size: .
D: TRBD1
CDR3: CASSPDRVGRYGYTF
DNA: TGTGCCAGCAGCCCTGACAGGGTAGGGAGATATGGCTACACCTTC

length: 13
V: TRBV25-1
J: TRBJ1-1
size: .
D: .
CDR3: CASSELGVTEAFF
DNA: TGTGCCAGCAGTGAACTAGGGGTCACTGAAGCTTTCTTT

length: 14
V: TRBV15
J: TRBJ1-2
size: .
D: .
CDR3: CATSSQQGLDGYTF
DNA: TGTGCCACCAGCAGCCAACAGGGTTTGGATGGCTACACCTTC

length: 16
V: TRBV7-9
J: TRBJ1-6
size: .
D: .
CDR3: CASSPPSSSYNSPLHF
DNA: TGTGCCAGCAGCCCCCCGTCGAGCTCCTATAATTCACCCCTCCACTTT

length: 18
V: TRBV24-1
J: TRBJ2-3
size: .
D: TRBD1
CDR3: CATSDLGQQGASTDTQYF
DNA: TGTGCCACCAGTGATTTAGGGCAACAGGGGGCGAGCACAGATACGCAGTATTTT

length: 13
V: TRBV21-1
J: TRBJ1-2
size: once
D: .
CDR3: CASSTGPFYGYTF
DNA: TGTGCCAGCAGTACAGGGCCCTTCTATGGCTACACCTTC

length: 15
V: TRBV2
J: TRBJ1-6
size: few
D: TRBD1
CDR3: CASVRDRGIGSPLHF
DNA: TGTGCCAGCGTTAGGGACAGGGGAATCGGTTCACCCCTCCACTTT

length: 17
V: TRBV28
J: TRBJ2-3
size: .
D: TRBD2
CDR3: CASSPPSGGGSTDTQYF
DNA: TGTGCCAGCAGCCCCCCTAGTGGGGGGGGGAGCACAGATACGCAGTATTTT

length: 18
V: TRBV19
J: TRBJ1-5
size: once
D: TRBD1
CDR3: CASSTPGQLAVGNQPQHF
DNA: TGTGCCAGTAGTACTCCGGGACAGTTGGCTGTGGGCAATCAGCCCCAGCATTTT

length: 16
V: TRBV3-1/TRBV3-2
J: TRBJ2-2
size: once
D: TRBD2
CDR3: CASSRGLAGRTGELFF
DNA: TGTGCCAGCAGCCGGGGACTAGCGGGAAGGACCGGGGAGCTGTTTTTT

length: 14
V: TRBV18
J: TRBJ1-1
size: once
D: .
CDR3: CASSFSRQKTEAFF
DNA: TGTGCCAGCTCCTTCAGTCGACAGAAGACTGAAGCTTTCTTT

length: 14
V: TRBV30
J: TRBJ2-5
size: .
D: TRBD1
CDR3: CAWSPTGGQETQYF
DNA: TGTGCCTGGAGTCCCACAGGGGGCCAAGAGACCCAGTACTTC

length: 12
V: TRBV25-1
J: TRBJ1-5
size: .
D: .
CDR3: CASSDGHQPQHF
DNA: TGTGCCAGCAGTGATGGGCATCAGCCCCAGCATTTT

length: 13
V: TRBV7-6
J: TRBJ1-4
size: .
D: .
CDR3: CASSLGDEVELFF
DNA: TGTGCCAGCAGCTTAGGAGATGAAGTGGAACTGTTTTTT

length: 16
V: TRBV6-6
J: TRBJ2-1
size: .
D: TRBD2
CDR3: CASSYLGEGTYNEQFF
DNA: TGTGCCAGCAGTTACTTGGGGGAGGGGACCTACAATGAGCAGTTCTTC